This TCR beta chain was identified in a study of T cell responses to AZD1222 COVID-19 vaccine. Overall study findings and caveats: CD4 TCRs linked to vaccination spanned spike, dominating at 160-218 and 743-854. Elevations in Spike-specific TCR breadth and depth followed administration of two AZD1222 doses. Baseline serology detected seropositivity in only a handful of AZD1222 recipients. The donors showed a predominance of white British ancestry and of females, with possible underestimation of clonal diversity.

With regard to this clone: Its antigen is not identified.

This CDR3 comprises 16 residues. Germline loops: CDR1 LGHNA, CDR2 YNFKEQ. Trimming cost V 2 bases and J 3 bases, with 16 bases left between them. TCRdb's table, derived via immunoSEQ multiplex PCR, lists solely in-frame clones and lacks some. The table has tens of thousands of clones, 75% to 95% seen once. The V call is TRBV4-2, the J call TRBJ1-1; tentatively, D is TRBD1 (5 bases). The sequences come from peripheral blood, collected 28 days after the second AZD1222 dose. This TCR was recovered from an adult who received the AZD1222 COVID-19 vaccine. CDR3: CASSQSWGREDTEAFF. In DNA form, the CDR3 reads TGTGCCAGCAGCCAATCCTGGGGGAGGGAAGACACTGAAGCTTTCTTT.